This TCR beta chain is from a study of blood T cell repertoires in COVID-19. Study-level information: T cells, B-cell-depleted T cells, or PBMCs supplied cDNA or gDNA.

Sequenced by immunoSEQ multiplex PCR; TCRdb stores in-frame clones only, minus some. The table shows roughly 100,000 clones, with 85% to 90% occurring only once. CDR1 and CDR2 (germline): SNHLY, FYNNEI. This CDR3 has 15 residues. The V and J ends lost 4 bases and 4 bases, in that order; junction bases with no gene match: 6. The rearrangement joins TRBV2 to TRBJ1-4, with 7 positions matching TRBD1. The TCR originated in a woman older than 75 with acute or convalescent COVID-19. Source material: peripheral blood. CDR3 loop: CASSVDRVGNEKLFF. The CDR3 DNA follows: TGTGCCAGCAGTGTTGACAGGGTTGGTAATGAAAAACTGTTTTTT.